This paragraph covers one T cell receptor beta chain sequence. The CDR3 runs to 14 residues. Germline CDR1 reads LGHDT; CDR2 reads YNNKEL (reference sequence). V lost 0 bases to trimming and J lost 0 bases, with 6 bases between them. TCRdb used MiXCR to reprocess the reads, holding one entry per CDR3 protein. The data hold more than 150,000 distinct CDR3 sequences, with 28% observed a single time. The source of the sample is a study of T cell repertoires in cytomegalovirus infection. The source of this sequence is a human donor in good health (CMV status not recorded). Some clones in this sample may be carry-over from other donors' samples. Sequenced input: PBMCs. The J gene is TRBJ2-7, the V gene TRBV3-1; D not resolved. The CDR3 here is CASSQDLGSYEQYF. CDR3 DNA sequence: TGTGCCAGCAGCCAAGATCTCGGCTCCTACGAGCAGTACTTC.